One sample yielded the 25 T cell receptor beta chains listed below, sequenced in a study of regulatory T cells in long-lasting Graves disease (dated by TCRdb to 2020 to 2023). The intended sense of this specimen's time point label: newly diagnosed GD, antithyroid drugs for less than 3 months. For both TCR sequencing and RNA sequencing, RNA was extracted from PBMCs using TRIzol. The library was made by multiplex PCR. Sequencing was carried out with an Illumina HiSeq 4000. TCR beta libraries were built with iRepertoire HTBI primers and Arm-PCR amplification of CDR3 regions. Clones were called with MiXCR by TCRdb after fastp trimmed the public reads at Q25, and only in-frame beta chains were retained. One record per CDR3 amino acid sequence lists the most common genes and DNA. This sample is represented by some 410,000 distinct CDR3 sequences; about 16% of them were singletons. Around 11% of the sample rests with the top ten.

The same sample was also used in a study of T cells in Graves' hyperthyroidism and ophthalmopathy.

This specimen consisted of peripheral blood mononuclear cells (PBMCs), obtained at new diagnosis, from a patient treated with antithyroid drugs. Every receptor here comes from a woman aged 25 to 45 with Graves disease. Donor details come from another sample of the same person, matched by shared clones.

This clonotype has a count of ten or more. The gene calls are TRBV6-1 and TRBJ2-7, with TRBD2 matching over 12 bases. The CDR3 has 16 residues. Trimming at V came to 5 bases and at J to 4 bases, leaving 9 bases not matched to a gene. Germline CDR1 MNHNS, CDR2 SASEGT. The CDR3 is CASSKGLAGEGYEQYF. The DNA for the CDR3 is TGTGCCAGCAGTAAGGGACTAGCGGGCGAAGGGTACGAGCAGTACTTC.

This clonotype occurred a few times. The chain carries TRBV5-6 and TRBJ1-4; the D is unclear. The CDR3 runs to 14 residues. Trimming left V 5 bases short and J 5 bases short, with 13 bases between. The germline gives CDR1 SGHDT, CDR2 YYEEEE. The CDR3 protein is CASSPLSTNEKLFF. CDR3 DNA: TGTGCCAGCAGTCCCTTGTCGACGAATGAAAAACTGTTTTTT.

The CDR3 DNA reads TGTGCCAGTAGTATAGACCCGGGACCGAACAATCAGCCCCAGCATTTT. Its translation: CASSIDPGPNNQPQHF. The genes are TRBV19 and TRBJ1-5; TRBD1 might be the D (5 bases). Germline loops: CDR1 LNHDA, CDR2 SQIVND (reference sequence). The CDR3 extends over 16 amino acids. Trimming took off 0 bases at V and 3 bases at J, with 12 bases between the two ends.

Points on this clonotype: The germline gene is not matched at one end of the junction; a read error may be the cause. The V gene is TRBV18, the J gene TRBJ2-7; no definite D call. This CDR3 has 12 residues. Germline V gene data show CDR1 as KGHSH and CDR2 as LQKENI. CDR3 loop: CASPPGSYEQYF. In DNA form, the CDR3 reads TGTGCCAGCCCACCAGGCAGCTACGAGCAGTACTTC.

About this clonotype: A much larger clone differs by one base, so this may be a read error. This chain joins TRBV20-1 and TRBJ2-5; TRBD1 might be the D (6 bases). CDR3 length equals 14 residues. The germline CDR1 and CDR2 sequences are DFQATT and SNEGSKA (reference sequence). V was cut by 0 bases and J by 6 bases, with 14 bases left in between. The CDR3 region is CSARDWGRQQTQYF. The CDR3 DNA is TGCAGTGCTAGAGATTGGGGGCGACAACAGACCCAGTACTTC.

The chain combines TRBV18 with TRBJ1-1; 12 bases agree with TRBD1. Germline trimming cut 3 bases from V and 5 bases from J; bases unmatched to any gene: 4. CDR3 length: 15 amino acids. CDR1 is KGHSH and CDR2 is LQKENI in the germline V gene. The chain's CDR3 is CASSPGQGARTEAFF. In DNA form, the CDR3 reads TGTGCCAGCTCACCGGGACAGGGGGCGCGGACTGAAGCTTTCTTT.

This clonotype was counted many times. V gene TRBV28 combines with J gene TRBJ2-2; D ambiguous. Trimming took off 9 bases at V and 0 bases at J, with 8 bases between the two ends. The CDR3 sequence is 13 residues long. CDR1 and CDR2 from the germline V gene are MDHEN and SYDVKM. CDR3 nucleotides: TGTGCCAGTACAGAAGCGAACACCGGGGAGCTGTTTTTT. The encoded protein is CASTEANTGELFF.

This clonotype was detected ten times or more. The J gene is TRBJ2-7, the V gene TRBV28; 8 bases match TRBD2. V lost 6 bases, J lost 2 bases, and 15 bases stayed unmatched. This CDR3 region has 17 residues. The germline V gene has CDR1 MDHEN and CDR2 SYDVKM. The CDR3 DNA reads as TGTGCCAGCAGGTCCAGGGGAGCGGGAGAGGGGGCCTACGAGCAGTACTTC. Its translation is CASRSRGAGEGAYEQYF.

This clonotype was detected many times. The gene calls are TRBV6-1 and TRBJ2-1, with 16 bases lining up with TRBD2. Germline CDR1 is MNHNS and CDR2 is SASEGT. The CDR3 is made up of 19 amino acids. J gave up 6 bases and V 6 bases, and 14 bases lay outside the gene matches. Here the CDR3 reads CASRTTAGTSGRAGNEQFF. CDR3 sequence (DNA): TGTGCCAGCAGGACAACCGCCGGGACTAGCGGGAGGGCCGGCAATGAGCAGTTCTTC.

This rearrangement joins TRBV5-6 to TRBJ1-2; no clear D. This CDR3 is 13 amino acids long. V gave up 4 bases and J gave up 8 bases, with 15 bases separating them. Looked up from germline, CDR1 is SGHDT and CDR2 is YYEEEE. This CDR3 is CASSPTRLRGYTF. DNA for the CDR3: TGTGCCAGCAGCCCTACCCGACTGCGCGGCTACACCTTC.

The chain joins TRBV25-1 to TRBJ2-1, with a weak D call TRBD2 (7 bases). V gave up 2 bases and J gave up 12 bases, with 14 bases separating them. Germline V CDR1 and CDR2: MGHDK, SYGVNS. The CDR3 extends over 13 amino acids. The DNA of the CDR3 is TGTGCCAGCAGTGAACTTTGGGGGGGCGTGCAGTTCTTC. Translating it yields CASSELWGGVQFF.

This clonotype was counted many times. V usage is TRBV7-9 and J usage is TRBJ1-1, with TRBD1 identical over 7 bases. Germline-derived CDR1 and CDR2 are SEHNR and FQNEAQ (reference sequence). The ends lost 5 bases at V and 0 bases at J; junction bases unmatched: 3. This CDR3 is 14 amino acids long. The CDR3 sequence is CASSMGQLNTEAFF. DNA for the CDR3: TGTGCCAGCAGCATGGGACAGCTGAACACTGAAGCTTTCTTT. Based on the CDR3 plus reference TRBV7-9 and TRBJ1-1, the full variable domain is DTGVSQNPRHKITKRGQNVTFRCDPISEHNRLYWYRQTLGQGPEFLTYFQNEAQLEKSRLLSDRFSAERPKGSFSTLEIQRTEQGDSAMYLCASSMGQLNTEAFFGQGTRLTVV.

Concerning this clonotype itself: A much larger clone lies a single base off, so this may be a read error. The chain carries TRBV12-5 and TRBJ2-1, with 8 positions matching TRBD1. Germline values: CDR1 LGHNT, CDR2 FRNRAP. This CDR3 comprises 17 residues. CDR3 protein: CASGSSLSGGAWNERFF. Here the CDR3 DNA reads TGTGCTAGTGGTTCCTCCTTATCAGGGGGCGCTTGGAATGAGCGGTTCTTC. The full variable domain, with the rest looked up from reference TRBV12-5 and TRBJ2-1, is DARVTQTPRHKVTEMGQEVTMRCQPILGHNTVFWYRQTMMQGLELLAYFRNRAPLDDSGMPKDRFSAEMPDATLATLKIQPSEPRDSAVYFCASGSSLSGGAWNERFFGPGTRLTVL.

The CDR3 spells CASSRIINPTTLHF. The CDR3 coding sequence is TGTGCCAGCAGCCGGATTATCAATCCAACGACCCTCCACTTT. This chain uses TRBV13 with TRBJ1-6; D call uncertain. CDR3 length: 14 amino acids. Looked up from germline, CDR1 is PRHDT and CDR2 is FYEKMQ (reference sequence). The V end lost 5 bases, the J end lost 14 bases, and 19 bases lay between the germline ends.

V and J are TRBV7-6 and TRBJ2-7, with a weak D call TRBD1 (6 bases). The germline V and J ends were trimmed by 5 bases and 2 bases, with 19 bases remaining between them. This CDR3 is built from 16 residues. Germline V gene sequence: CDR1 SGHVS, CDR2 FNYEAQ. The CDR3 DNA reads TGTGCCAGCAGCCTTGGGACATCTCTTAGCGCCTACGAGCAGTACTTC. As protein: CASSLGTSLSAYEQYF.

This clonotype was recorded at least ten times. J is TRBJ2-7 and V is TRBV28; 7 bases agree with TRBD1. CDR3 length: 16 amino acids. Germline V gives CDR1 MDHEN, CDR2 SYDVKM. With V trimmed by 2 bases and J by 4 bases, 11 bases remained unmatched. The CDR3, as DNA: TGTGCCAGCAGTTTAATGGGACAGCGAGCTTATTACGAGCAGTACTTC. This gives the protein CASSLMGQRAYYEQYF.

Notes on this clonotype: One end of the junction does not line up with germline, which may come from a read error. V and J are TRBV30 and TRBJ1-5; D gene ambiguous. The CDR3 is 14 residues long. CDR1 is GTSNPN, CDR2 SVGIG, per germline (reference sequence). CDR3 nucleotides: TGTGCCTGGGGACTAGTGGGCGGCAATGAGCCCCAGCATTTT. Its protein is CAWGLVGGNEPQHF.

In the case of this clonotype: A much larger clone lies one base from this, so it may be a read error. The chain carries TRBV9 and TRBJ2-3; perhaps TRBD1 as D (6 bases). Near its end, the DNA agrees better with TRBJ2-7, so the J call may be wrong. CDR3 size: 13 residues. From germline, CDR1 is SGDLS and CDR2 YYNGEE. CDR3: CASNTGTSYEQYF. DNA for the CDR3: TGTGCCAGCAACACCGGGACAAGCTACGAGCAGTACTTC.

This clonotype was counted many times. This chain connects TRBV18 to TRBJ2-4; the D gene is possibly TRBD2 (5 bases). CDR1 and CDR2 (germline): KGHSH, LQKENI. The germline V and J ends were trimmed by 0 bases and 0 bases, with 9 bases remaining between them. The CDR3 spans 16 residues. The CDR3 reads CASSPPGSLAKNIQYF. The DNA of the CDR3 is TGTGCCAGCTCACCACCGGGGAGCCTAGCCAAAAACATTCAGTACTTC.

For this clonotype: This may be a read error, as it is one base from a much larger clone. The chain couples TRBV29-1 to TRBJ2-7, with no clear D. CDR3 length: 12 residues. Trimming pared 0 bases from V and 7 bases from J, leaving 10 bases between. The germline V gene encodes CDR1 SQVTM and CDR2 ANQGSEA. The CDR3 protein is CSVEERVSEQYF. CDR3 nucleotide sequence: TGCAGCGTTGAAGAAAGAGTTAGTGAGCAGTACTTC.

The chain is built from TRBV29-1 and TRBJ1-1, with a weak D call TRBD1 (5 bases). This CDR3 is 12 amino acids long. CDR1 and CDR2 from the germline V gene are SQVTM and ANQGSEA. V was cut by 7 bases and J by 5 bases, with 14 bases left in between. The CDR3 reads CSGRGRLTEAFF. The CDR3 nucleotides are TGCAGCGGTCGGGGCCGGCTGACTGAAGCTTTCTTT.

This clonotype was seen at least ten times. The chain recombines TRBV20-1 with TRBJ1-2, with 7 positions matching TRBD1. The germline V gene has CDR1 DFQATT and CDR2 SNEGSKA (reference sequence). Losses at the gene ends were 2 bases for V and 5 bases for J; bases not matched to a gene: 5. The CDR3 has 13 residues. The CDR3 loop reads CSARQGVLYGYTF. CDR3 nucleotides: TGCAGTGCTAGACAGGGGGTGCTTTATGGCTACACCTTC.

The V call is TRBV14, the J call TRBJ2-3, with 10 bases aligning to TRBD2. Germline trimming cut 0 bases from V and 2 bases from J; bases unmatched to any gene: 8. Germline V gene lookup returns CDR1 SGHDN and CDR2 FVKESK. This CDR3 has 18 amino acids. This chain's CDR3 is CASSQDTPLAGFTDTQYF. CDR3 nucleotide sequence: TGTGCCAGCAGCCAAGATACCCCACTAGCGGGGTTCACAGATACGCAGTATTTT.

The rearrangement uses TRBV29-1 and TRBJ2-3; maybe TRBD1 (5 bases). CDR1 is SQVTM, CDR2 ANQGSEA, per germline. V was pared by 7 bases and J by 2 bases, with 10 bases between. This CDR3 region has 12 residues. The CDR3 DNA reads TGCAGCGGGGTAGGGGACACAGATACGCAGTATTTT. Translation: CSGVGDTDTQYF.

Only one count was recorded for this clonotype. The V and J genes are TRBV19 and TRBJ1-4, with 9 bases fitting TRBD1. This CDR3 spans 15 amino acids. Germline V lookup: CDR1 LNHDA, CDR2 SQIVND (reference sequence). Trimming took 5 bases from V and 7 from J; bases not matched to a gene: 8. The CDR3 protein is CASSSQGARSEKLFF. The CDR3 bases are TGTGCCAGTAGTTCACAGGGGGCGAGAAGTGAAAAACTGTTTTTT.